This T cell receptor beta chain stems from a study of blood T cell repertoires in COVID-19. Whole-study context: COVID-19 samples from acute and convalescent phases originated in the United States, Italy and Spain.

Enrolled during active infection, Seattle patients were then followed longitudinally. Sequenced by immunoSEQ multiplex PCR; TCRdb stores in-frame clones only, minus some. The profile shows fewer than 300,000 clones, 80% to 85% of them singletons. In germline, CDR1 is LNHDA, CDR2 SQIVND (reference sequence). The germline V and J ends were trimmed by 1 base and 1 base, with 10 bases remaining between them. CDR3 length: 15 amino acids. The clonotype originates from a person aged 70 to 79 with COVID-19, enrolled during active disease. The sample taken for sequencing was peripheral blood. This rearrangement joins TRBV19 to TRBJ2-5; D is unresolved. CDR3: CASSIAPGLQETQYF. CDR3 bases: TGTGCCAGTAGTATAGCCCCAGGCCTCCAAGAGACCCAGTACTTC.